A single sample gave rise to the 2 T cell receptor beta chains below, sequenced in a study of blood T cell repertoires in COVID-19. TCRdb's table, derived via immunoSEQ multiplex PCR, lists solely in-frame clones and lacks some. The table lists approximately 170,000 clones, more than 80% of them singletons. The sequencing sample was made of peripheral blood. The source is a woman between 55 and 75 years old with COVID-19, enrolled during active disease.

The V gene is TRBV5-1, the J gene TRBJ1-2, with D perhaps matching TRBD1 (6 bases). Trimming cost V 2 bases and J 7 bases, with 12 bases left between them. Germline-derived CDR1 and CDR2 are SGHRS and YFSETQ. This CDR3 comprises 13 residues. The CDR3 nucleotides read TGCGCCAGCAGCTTAGATGGCAGGGGTGGCTACACCTTC. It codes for CASSLDGRGGYTF.

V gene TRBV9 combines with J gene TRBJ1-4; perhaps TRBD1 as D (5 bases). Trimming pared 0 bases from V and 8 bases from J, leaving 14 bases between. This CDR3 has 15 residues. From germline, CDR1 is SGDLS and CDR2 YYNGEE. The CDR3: CASSVVGRVGEKLFF. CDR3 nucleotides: TGTGCCAGCAGCGTAGTGGGCAGGGTAGGGGAAAAACTGTTTTTT.